This TCR beta chain was obtained from a study of human T cells and chemical hapten exposure (dated by TCRdb to 2020 to 2022). Broadly, across the study: For sensitization, 2% DPC in acetone was applied to a 2 cm by 2 cm area of upper inner arm skin. Libraries were pooled for sequencing, and per-sample TCR yields varied mainly because of small differences in library volumes within the pool. Patch testing was done on the upper back using Finn chambers containing 0.01% DPC, and results were scored after 6 days according to International Contact Dermatitis Research Group standards. Throughout the approximately 25-week study period, patients were also given weekly therapeutic DPC doses on the scalp. Patient blood was sampled pre-sensitization (week 0) and at 2, 6 and about 24 weeks after DPC sensitization. Around 30 alopecia patients provided blood for TCR sequencing at one to four time points (pre-sensitization, 2, 6 and 24 weeks). The study tracked peripheral blood TCR repertoire changes in vivo during primary and secondary sensitization to the hapten diphenylcyclopropenone (DPC) in alopecia patients. Alopecia areata with under or over 50% scalp involvement, alopecia totalis and alopecia universalis were represented in the patient cohort, which was mostly female.

This clonotype was counted at least ten times. Its antigen is currently not known. No base quality values were provided; no much bigger clone lies one nucleotide off. Reading the germline V gene gives CDR1 MNHEY and CDR2 SVGAGI. Its CDR3 holds 15 amino acids, cysteine through phenylalanine. Of the read, only the CDR3 DNA is kept; its 45 bases are in frame from base 1. V is reduced by 2 bases and J by 2 bases, leaving a spacing of 10 bases between them. Library generation was performed with RACE. TCRdb lists the instrument as NextSeq 500. During library preparation, unique molecular identifiers were attached to individual cDNA molecules so that TCRs could be counted in a quantitative, reproducible way. From each blood RNA sample, both TCR alpha and TCR beta chains were sequenced. Regarding the original processing steps: The median number of TCRs per sample was 95,638, ranging from roughly 23,224 to 690,600. V, J and CDR3 annotation of the TCR reads was performed with the Decombinator software suite. To make PS versus PT1 abundance plots, every sample was subsampled to the same number of TCRs (28,000). TCRs were defined as expanded if absent before sensitization and observed at least eight times at the 2-week time point. TCRdb passed the public sequencing reads through fastp at Q25 and MiXCR, retaining productive beta sequences. Merged by CDR3 protein, the rows form single entries marked with the most common genes and DNA. The V and J calls and clone size are TCRdb's, not the authors'. The sample table shows roughly 90,000 distinct CDR3 sequences, and 9.6% are seen once. The ten biggest clones cover about 3.5% of the sample.

Overall study results and their limits: All patients had alopecia, a presumed autoimmune disease, so their immune response might differ from that of healthy individuals. Patch test score was positively correlated with the number of PT1 expanded TCRs, with significance at thresholds 8, 16 and 32 but not at 4. No change with DPC sensitization was found in the number of TCRs above 1 in 1000 frequency, and no evidence of global repertoire structure alterations was found. After repeated subsampling, the strength of the expansion versus patch-test correlation and the threshold at which it became significant changed. Compared with pre-sensitization or healthy control sets, expanded TCRs formed significantly more large CDR3 similarity clusters, which is consistent with antigen-driven responses.

The sample's time point label, in plain terms: pre-sensitization, week 0. Sample treatment or condition, as interpreted from the label and publication: therapeutic diphenylcyclopropenone sensitization with weekly scalp DPC. At each patch-test visit, blood was drawn before the patch test was applied. Patients were eligible if aged 18 to 70, diagnosed with alopecia and judged suitable for DPC therapy, and pregnant patients were excluded. Total RNA was extracted from unfractionated whole blood that had been collected in Tempus Blood RNA tubes. The sequence was obtained from a woman aged 40 to 50 with alopecia areata. Some clones in this sample may be carry-over from other donors' samples. Here the chain combines TRBV6-5 and TRBJ2-1; no D gene can be assigned with confidence. The source material was whole blood, sampled in connection with sensitization to the hapten diphenylcyclopropenone (DPC). The nucleotides are TGTGCCAGCAGTTACAGATTGGTGACCTACAATGAGCAGTTCTTC. This yields the protein CASSYRLVTYNEQFF.